The T cell receptor (beta chain) under discussion was sequenced for a study of CD8+CD57+ T cells in acquired aplastic anemia. Investigators profiled TCR beta VDJ and CDR3 from genomic DNA template. TCRdb processed the reads anew with MiXCR; each CDR3 protein has one entry. The sample includes around 160,000 distinct CDR3 sequences, under 55% seen only once; the top ten take around 2.9%. This CDR3 comprises 15 residues. Germline V gene sequence: CDR1 SQVTM, CDR2 ANQGSEA. With V trimmed by 7 bases and J by 2 bases, 12 bases remained unmatched. Patients chosen for sequencing had CD8+CD57+ cells that had expanded, as shown by flow cytometry.

The source is a human donor with aplastic anemia. The specimen was sorted CD4+, CD8+, or CD8+CD57+ T cells (not recorded which) from PBMCs. The V call is TRBV29-1, the J call TRBJ2-7; the match to TRBD1 covers 9 bases. This CDR3 is CSAIPGTGITYEQYF. The DNA for the CDR3 is TGCAGCGCTATTCCCGGGACAGGGATTACCTACGAGCAGTACTTC.